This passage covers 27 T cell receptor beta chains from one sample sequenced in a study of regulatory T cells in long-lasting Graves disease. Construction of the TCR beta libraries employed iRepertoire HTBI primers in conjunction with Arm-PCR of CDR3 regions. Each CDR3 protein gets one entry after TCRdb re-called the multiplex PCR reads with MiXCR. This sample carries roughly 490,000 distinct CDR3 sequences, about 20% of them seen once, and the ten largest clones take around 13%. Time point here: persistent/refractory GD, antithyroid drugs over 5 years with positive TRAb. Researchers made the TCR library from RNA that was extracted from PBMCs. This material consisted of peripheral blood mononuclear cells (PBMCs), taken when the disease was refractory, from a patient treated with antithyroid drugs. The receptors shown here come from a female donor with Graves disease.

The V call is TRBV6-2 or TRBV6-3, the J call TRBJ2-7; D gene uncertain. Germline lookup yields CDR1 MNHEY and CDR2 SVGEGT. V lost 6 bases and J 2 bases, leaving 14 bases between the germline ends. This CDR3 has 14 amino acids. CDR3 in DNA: TGTGCCAGCAGCTATGAGGCGGAAACCTACGAGCAGTACTTC. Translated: CASSYEAETYEQYF.

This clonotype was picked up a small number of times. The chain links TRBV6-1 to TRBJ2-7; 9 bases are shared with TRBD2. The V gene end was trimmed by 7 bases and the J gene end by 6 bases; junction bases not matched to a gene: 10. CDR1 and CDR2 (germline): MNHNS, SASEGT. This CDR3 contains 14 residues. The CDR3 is CASKLGTSKSEQYF. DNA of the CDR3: TGTGCCAGCAAGCTCGGGACTAGCAAATCCGAGCAGTACTTC.

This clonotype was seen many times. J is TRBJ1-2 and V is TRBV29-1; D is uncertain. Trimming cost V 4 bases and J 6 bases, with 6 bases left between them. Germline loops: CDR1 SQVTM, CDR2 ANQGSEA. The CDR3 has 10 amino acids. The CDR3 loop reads CSVAVDGYTF. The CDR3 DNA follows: TGCAGCGTTGCGGTGGATGGCTACACCTTC.

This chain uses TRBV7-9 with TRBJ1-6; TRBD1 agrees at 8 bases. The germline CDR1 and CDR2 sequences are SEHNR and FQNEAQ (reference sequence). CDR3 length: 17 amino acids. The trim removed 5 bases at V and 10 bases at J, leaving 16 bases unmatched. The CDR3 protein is CASSPTGAAAKTSPLHF. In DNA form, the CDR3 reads TGTGCCAGCAGCCCGACAGGGGCCGCAGCGAAGACGTCACCCCTCCACTTT.

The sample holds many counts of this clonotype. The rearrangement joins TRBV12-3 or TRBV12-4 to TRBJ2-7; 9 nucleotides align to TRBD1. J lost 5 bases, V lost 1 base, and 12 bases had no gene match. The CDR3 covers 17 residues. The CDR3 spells CASSLGSGTGRGDEQYF. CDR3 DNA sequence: TGTGCCAGCAGTTTAGGATCAGGGACAGGGCGGGGAGACGAGCAGTACTTC.

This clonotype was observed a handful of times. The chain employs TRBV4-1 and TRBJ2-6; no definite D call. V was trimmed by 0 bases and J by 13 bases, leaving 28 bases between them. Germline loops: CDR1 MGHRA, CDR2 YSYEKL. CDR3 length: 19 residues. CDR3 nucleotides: TGCGCCAGCAGCCAAGATAATGTGTGGCAGGCAGCTGCCCTTACAGTCCTGACTTTC. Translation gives CASSQDNVWQAAALTVLTF.

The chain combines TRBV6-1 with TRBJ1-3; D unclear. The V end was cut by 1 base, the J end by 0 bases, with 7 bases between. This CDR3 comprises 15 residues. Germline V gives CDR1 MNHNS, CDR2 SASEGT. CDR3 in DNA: TGTGCCAGCAGTGAAGAGGGTACCTCTGGAAACACCATATATTTT. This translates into CASSEEGTSGNTIYF.

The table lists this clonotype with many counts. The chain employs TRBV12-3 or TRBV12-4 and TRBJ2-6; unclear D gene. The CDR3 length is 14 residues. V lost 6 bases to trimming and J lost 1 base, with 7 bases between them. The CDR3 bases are TGTGCCAGCAGCTTCGAATCTGGGGCCAACGTCCTGACTTTC. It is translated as CASSFESGANVLTF.

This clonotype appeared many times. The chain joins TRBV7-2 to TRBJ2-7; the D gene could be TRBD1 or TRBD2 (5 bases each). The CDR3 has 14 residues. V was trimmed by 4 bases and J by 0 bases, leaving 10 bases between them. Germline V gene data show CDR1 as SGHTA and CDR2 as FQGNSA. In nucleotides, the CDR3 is TGTGCCAGCAGCTCCCCGGGGCCCTCCTACGAGCAGTACTTC. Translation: CASSSPGPSYEQYF.

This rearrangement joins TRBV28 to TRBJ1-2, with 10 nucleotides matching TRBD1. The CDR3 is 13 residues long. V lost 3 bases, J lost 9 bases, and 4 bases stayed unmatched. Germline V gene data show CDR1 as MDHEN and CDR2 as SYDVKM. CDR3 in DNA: TGTGCCAGCAGTTTTGGGACAGGGGTTAGCTACACCTTC. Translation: CASSFGTGVSYTF.

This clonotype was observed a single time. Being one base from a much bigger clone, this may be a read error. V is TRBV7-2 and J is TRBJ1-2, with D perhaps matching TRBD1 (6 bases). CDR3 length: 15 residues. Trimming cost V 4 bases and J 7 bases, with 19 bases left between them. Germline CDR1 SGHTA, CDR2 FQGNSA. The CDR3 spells CASSSRTALGSGYTF. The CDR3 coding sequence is TGTGCCAGCAGCTCTAGGACAGCTCTTGGATCTGGCTACACCTTC. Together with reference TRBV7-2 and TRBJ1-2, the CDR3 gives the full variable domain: GAGVSQSPSNKVTEKGKDVELRCDPISGHTALYWYRQSLGQGLEFLIYFQGNSAPDKSGLPSDRFSAERTGGSVSTLTIQRTQQEDSAVYLCASSSRTALGSGYTFGSGTRLTVV.

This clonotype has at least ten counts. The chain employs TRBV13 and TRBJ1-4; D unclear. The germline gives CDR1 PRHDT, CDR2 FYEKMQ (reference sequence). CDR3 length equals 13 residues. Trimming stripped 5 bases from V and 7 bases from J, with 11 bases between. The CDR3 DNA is TGTGCCAGCAGCCCCACACGGGGTGAAAAACTGTTTTTT. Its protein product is CASSPTRGEKLFF.

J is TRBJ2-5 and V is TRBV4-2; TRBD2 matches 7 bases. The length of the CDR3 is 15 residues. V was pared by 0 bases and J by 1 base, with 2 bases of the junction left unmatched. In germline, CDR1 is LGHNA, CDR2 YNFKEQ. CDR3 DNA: TGTGCCAGCAGCCAAGACCCGGGGGGCCAAGAGACCCAGTACTTC. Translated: CASSQDPGGQETQYF.

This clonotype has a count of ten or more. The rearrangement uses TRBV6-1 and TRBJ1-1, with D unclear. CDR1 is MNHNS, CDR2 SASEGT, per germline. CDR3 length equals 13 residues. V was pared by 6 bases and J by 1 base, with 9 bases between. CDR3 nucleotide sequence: TGTGCCAGCAGACCCCAGGCGAACACTGAAGCTTTCTTT. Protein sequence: CASRPQANTEAFF.

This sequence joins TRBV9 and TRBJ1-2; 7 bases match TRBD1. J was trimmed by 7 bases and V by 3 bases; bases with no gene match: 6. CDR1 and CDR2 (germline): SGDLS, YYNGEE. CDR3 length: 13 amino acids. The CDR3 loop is CASSDERGLGYTF. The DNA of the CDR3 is TGTGCCAGCAGCGATGAAAGGGGGCTTGGCTACACCTTC.

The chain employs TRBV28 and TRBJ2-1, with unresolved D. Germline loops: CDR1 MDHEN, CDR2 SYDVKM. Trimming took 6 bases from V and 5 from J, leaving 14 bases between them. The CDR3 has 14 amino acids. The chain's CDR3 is CASSKGHKNNEQFF. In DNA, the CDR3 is TGTGCCAGCAGCAAGGGCCACAAAAACAATGAGCAGTTCTTC.

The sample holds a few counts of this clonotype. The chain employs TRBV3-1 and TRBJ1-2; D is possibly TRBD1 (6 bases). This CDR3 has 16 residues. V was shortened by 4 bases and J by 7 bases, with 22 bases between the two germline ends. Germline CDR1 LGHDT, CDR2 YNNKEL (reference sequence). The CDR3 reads CASSREPGTIGSGYTF. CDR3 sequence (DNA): TGTGCCAGCAGCCGTGAGCCCGGGACAATTGGTTCTGGCTACACCTTC.

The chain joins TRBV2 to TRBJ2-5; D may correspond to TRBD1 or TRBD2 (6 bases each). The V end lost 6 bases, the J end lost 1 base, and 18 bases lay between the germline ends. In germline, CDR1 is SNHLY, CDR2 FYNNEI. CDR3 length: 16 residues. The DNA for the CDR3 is TGTGCCAGCAGACCGGGGGCGAGATCGGGCCAAGAGACCCAGTACTTC. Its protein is CASRPGARSGQETQYF.

CDR3 amino acids: CSALGQGRTDTQYF. CDR3 sequence (DNA): TGCAGTGCTCTGGGACAGGGGAGGACGGATACGCAGTATTTT. The gene calls are TRBV20-1 and TRBJ2-3; 10 bases line up with TRBD1. Germline assignment: CDR1 DFQATT and CDR2 SNEGSKA (reference sequence). Losses at the gene ends were 5 bases for V and 6 bases for J; bases not matched to a gene: 8. The CDR3 covers 14 residues.

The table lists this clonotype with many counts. Written as DNA, the CDR3 is TGTGCCACCCGGGACAGGGATCAGCCCCAGCATTTT. It encodes CATRDRDQPQHF. The chain links TRBV19 to TRBJ1-5, with 9 bases identical to TRBD1. The germline CDR1 and CDR2 sequences are LNHDA and SQIVND (reference sequence). This CDR3 contains 12 residues. The trim removed 10 bases at V and 5 bases at J, leaving 3 bases unmatched.

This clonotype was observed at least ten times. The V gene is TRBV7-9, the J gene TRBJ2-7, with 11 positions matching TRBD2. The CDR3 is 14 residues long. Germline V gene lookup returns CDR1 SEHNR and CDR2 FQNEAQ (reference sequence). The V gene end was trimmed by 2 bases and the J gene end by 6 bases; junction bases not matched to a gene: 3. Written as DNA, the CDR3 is TGTGCCAGCAGCTTAAGCCTAGCGGGAGGCGAGCAGTACTTC. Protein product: CASSLSLAGGEQYF.

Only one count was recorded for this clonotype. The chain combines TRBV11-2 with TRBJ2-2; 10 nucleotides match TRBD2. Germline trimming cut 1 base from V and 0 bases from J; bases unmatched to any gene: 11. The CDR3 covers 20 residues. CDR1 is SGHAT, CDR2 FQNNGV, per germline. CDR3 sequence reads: CASSLGALLSGRTNTGELFF. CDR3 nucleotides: TGTGCCAGCAGCTTAGGGGCTTTACTTAGCGGGAGGACGAACACCGGGGAGCTGTTTTTT.

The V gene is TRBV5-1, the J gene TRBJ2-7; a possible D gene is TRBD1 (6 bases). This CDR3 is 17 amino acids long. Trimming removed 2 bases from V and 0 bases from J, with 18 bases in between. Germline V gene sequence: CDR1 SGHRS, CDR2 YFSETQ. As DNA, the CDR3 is TGCGCCAGCAGCTTTTCTTACAGGGTAGCCCGCTCCTACGAGCAGTACTTC. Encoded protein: CASSFSYRVARSYEQYF.

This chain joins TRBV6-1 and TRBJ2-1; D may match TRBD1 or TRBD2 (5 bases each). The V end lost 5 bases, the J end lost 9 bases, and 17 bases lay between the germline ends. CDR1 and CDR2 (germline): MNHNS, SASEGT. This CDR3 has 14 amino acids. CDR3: CASSLGGSRGEQFF. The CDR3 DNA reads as TGTGCCAGCAGTCTCGGAGGCTCGAGGGGTGAGCAGTTCTTC.

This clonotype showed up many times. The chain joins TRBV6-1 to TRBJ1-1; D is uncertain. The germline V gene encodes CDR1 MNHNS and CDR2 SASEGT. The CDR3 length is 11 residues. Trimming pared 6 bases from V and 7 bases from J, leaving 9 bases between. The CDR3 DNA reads TGTGCCAGCAGCATAAGTAGTGAAGCTTTCTTT. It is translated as CASSISSEAFF.

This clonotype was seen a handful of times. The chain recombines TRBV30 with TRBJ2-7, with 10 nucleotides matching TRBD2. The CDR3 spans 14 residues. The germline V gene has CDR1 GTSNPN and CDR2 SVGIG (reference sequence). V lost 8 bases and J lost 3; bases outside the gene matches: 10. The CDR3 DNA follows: TGTGCCGCCGAAACTAGCGGGGCAAGCTACGAGCAGTACTTC. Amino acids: CAAETSGASYEQYF.

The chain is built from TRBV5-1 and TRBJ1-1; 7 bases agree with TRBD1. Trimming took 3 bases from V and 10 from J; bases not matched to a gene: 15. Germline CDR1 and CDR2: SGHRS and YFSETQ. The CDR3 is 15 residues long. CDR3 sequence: CASSSGTGATDGAFF. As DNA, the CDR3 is TGCGCCAGCAGCTCAGGTACAGGGGCCACTGATGGAGCTTTCTTT.